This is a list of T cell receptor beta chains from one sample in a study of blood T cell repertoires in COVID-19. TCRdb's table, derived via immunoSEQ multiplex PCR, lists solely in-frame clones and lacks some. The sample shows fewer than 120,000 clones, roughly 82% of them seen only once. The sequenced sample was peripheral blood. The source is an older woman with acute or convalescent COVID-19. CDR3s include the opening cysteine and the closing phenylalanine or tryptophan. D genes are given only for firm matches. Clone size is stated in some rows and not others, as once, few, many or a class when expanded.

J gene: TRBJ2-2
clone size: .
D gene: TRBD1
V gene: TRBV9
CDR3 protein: CASSVGTGRTGELFF
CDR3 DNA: TGTGCCAGCAGCGTCGGGACAGGGCGGACCGGGGAGCTGTTTTTT

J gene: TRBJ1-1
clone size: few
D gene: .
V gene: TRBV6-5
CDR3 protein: CASSSQDGTEAFF
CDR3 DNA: TGTGCCAGCAGTTCCCAGGATGGGACTGAAGCTTTCTTT

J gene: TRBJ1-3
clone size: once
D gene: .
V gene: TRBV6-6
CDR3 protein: CASSHPPTGTGNTIYF
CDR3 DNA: TGTGCCAGCAGCCACCCCCCAACAGGGACTGGAAACACCATATATTTT

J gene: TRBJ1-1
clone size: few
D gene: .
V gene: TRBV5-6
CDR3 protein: CASSLQGGSTEAFF
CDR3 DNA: TGTGCCAGCAGCTTGCAGGGCGGATCAACTGAAGCTTTCTTT

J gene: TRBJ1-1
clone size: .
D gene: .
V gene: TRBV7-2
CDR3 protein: CASSLGGLAGAFF
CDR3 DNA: TGTGCCAGCAGCTTAGGAGGCTTGGCTGGGGCTTTCTTT

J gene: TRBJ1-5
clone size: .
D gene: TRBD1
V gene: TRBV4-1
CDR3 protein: CASSQGGGQLSNQPQHF
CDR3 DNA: TGCGCCAGCAGCCAAGGAGGGGGACAGCTTAGCAATCAGCCCCAGCATTTT

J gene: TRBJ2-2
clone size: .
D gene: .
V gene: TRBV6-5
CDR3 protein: CASSYPRRGTGELFF
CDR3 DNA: TGTGCCAGCAGTTACCCCCGCAGGGGAACCGGGGAGCTGTTTTTT

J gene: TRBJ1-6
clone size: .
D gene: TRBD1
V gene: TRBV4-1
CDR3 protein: CASSQETGDPYNSPLHF
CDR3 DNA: TGCGCCAGCAGCCAAGAAACAGGGGACCCCTATAATTCACCCCTCCACTTT

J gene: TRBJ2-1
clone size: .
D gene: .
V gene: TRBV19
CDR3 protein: CASMRWGDMDHNEQFF
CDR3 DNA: TGTGCCAGTATGCGTTGGGGGGATATGGACCACAATGAGCAGTTCTTC

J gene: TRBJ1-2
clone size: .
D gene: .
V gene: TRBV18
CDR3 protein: CASSTAGGNYGYTF
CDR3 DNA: TGTGCCAGCTCCACGGCGGGGGGCAACTATGGCTACACCTTC

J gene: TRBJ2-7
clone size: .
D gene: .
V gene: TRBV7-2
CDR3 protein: CASSPGDGFYEQYF
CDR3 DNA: TGTGCCAGCAGCCCGGGGGACGGCTTCTACGAGCAGTACTTC

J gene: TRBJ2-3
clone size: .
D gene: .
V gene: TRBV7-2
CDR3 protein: CASSRGLHTDTQYF
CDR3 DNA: TGTGCCAGCAGCCGCGGACTCCACACAGATACGCAGTATTTT

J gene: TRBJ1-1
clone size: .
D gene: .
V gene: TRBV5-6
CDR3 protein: CASSLQNTEAFF
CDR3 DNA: TGTGCCAGCAGCTTGCAGAACACTGAAGCTTTCTTT

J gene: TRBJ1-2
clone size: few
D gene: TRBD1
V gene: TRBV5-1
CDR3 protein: CASSLAGTGGSNGYTF
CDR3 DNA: TGCGCCAGCAGCTTGGCCGGGACAGGGGGGTCGAATGGCTACACCTTC

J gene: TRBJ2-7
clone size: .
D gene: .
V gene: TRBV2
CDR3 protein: CASSDEVSEQYF
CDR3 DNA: TGTGCCAGCAGTGACGAGGTCTCGGAGCAGTACTTC

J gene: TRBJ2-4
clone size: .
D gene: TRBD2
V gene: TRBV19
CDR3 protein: CASSNPRDYMAKNIQYF
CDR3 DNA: TGTGCCAGTAGTAACCCCAGGGACTATATGGCCAAAAACATTCAGTACTTC

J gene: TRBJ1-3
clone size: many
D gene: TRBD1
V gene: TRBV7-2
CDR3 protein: CASSEGQGRSGNTIYF
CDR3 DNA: TGTGCCAGCAGCGAGGGACAGGGCCGCTCTGGAAACACCATATATTTT

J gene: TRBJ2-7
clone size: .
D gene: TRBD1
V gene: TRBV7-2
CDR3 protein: CASSLRGQGMDEQYF
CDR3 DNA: TGTGCCAGCAGCTTAAGAGGACAGGGGATGGACGAGCAGTACTTC

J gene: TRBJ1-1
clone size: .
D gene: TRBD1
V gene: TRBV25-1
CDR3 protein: CASSESRFSTGPDTEAFF
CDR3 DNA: TGTGCCAGCAGTGAATCTCGGTTTTCGACAGGGCCGGACACTGAAGCTTTCTTT

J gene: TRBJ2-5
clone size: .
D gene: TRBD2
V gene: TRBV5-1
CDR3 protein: CASSWGGGTQETQYF
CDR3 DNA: TGCGCCAGCAGCTGGGGGGGAGGGACCCAAGAGACCCAGTACTTC

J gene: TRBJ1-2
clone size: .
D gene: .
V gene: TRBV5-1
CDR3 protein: CASSPTGTNYGYTF
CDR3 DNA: TGCGCCAGCAGCCCAACCGGGACTAACTATGGCTACACCTTC

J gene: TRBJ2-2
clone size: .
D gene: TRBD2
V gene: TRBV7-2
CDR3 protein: CASSLGGLVTGELFF
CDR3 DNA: TGTGCCAGCAGCTTAGGCGGACTAGTAACCGGGGAGCTGTTTTTT

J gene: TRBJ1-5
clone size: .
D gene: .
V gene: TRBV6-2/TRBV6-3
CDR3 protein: CASSSQSNQPQHF
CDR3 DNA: TGTGCCAGCAGCTCCCAAAGCAATCAGCCCCAGCATTTT

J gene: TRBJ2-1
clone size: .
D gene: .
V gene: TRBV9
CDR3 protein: CASSVGGLSSYNEQFF
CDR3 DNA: TGTGCCAGCAGCGTAGGGGGGCTCAGCTCCTACAATGAGCAGTTCTTC

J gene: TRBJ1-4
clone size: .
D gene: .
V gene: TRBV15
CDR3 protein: CATSPSGQRTNNEKLFF
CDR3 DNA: TGTGCCACCAGCCCCTCTGGACAGCGGACGAATAATGAAAAACTGTTTTTT

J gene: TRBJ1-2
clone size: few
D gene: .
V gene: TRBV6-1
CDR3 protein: CASSESLSYYGYTF
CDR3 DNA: TGTGCCAGCAGTGAAAGCCTCTCATACTATGGCTACACCTTC

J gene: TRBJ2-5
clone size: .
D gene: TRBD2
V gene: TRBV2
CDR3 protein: CASSAGLAGGEETQYF
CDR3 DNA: TGTGCCAGCAGTGCAGGACTAGCGGGGGGGGAGGAGACCCAGTACTTC

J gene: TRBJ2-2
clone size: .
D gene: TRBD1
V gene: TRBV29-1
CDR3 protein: CSGVAGQGARGELFF
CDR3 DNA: TGCAGCGGTGTCGCGGGACAGGGGGCGCGTGGGGAGCTGTTTTTT

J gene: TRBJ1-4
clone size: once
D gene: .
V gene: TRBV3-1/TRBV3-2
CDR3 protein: CASSLLAGEKLFF
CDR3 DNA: TGTGCCAGCAGCCTGCTTGCGGGTGAAAAACTGTTTTTT

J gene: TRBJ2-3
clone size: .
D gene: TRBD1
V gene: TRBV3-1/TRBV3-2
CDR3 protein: CASRYRGTDTQYF
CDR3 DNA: TGTGCCAGCAGGTACAGGGGAACAGATACGCAGTATTTT

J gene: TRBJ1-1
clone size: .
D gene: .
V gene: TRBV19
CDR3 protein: CASRLWGGLNTEAFF
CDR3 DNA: TGTGCCAGTAGATTATGGGGGGGGCTGAACACTGAAGCTTTCTTT

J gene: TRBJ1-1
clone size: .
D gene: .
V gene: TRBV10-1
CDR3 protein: CASSHPDTDPTMNTEAFF
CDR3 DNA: TGCGCCAGCAGCCACCCCGACACCGACCCTACAATGAACACTGAAGCTTTCTTT

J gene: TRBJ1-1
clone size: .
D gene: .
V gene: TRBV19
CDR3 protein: CASRLSQGARTEAFF
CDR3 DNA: TGTGCCAGTAGGCTCTCACAGGGAGCGCGGACTGAAGCTTTCTTT

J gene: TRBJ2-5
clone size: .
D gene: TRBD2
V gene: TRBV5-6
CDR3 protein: CASSLTSGQETQYF
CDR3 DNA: TGTGCCAGCAGCTTGACTAGCGGGCAAGAGACCCAGTACTTC

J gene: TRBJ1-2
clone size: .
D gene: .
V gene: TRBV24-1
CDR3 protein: CATSAVNYGYTF
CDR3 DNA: TGTGCCACCAGTGCTGTTAACTATGGCTACACCTTC

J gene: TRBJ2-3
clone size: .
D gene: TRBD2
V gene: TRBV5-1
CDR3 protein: CASSVGTSGFTDTQYF
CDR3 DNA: TGCGCCAGCAGCGTAGGGACTAGCGGGTTCACAGATACGCAGTATTTT

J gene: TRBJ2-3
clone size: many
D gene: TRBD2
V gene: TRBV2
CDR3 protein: CASSEGLGGTDTQYF
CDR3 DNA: TGTGCCAGCAGTGAGGGACTAGGGGGCACAGATACGCAGTATTTT

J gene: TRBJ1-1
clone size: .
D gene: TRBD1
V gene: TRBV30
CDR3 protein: CAWSPGQGVVAFF
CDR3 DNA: TGTGCCTGGAGCCCGGGACAGGGGGTTGTCGCTTTCTTT

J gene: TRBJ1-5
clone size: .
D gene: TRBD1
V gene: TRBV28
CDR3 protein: CASSPGTGRTGGNQPQHF
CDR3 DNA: TGTGCCAGCAGTCCCGGGACAGGTCGGACGGGAGGCAATCAGCCCCAGCATTTT

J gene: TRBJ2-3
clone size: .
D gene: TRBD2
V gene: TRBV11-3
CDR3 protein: CASSLGIAGGADTQYF
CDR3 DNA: TGTGCCAGCAGCTTAGGTATAGCGGGGGGGGCAGATACGCAGTATTTT

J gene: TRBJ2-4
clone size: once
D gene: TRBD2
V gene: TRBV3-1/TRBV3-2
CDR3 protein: CASSQLPSGELAKNIQYF
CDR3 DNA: TGTGCCAGCAGCCAACTGCCTAGCGGGGAGCTAGCCAAAAACATTCAGTACTTC

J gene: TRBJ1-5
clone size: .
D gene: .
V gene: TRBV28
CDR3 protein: CASSLGARGNQPQHF
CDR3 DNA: TGTGCCAGCAGTTTGGGGGCGCGAGGCAATCAGCCCCAGCATTTT

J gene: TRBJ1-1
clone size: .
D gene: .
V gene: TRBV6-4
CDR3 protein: CASRADRLNTEAFF
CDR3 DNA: TGTGCCAGCAGAGCCGACAGGTTGAACACTGAAGCTTTCTTT

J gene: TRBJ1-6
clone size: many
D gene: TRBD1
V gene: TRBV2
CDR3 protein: CASSAQGVGYNSPLHF
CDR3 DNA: TGTGCCAGCAGTGCCCAGGGGGTGGGCTATAATTCACCCCTCCACTTT

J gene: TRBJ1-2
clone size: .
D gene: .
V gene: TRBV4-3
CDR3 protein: CASSQGLGGDYGYTF
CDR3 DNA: TGCGCCAGCAGCCAAGGACTGGGGGGTGACTATGGCTACACCTTC

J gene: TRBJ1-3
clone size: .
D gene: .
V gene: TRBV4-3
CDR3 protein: CASSRGPGNTIYF
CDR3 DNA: TGCGCCAGCAGCCGGGGGCCTGGAAACACCATATATTTT

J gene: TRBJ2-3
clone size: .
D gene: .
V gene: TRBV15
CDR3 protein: CATSIGVDTDTQYF
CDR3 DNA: TGTGCCACCAGCATAGGGGTGGACACAGATACGCAGTATTTT

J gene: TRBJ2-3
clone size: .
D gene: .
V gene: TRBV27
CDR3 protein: CASSLSPTGTDTQYF
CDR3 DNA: TGTGCCAGCAGTTTATCCCCGACTGGGACAGATACGCAGTATTTT

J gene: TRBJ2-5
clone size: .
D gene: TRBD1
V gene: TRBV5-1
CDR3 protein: CASKTGGRETQYF
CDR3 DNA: TGCGCCAGCAAGACAGGGGGCCGGGAGACCCAGTACTTC

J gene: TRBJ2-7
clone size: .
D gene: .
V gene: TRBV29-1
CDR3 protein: CSVEGRGAYEQYF
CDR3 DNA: TGCAGCGTTGAGGGCAGGGGGGCCTACGAGCAGTACTTC